The 13 T cell receptor beta chains reported below all come from one sample, sequenced in a study of cytomegalovirus exposure and HLA in healthy donors. The PCR had 60 Vbeta and 13 Jbeta primers. Sequenced by immunoSEQ multiplex PCR; TCRdb stores in-frame clones only, minus some. The sample contains over 150,000 clones, over 70% of which appear only once. Specimen: PBMCs. These receptors were taken from a woman aged 50 to 65 in good health and CMV-seropositive.

The CDR3 region is CASSSYGGSSYNEQFF. The DNA for the CDR3 is TGTGCCAGCAGCTCCTATGGCGGGAGCTCCTACAATGAGCAGTTCTTC. This rearrangement joins TRBV5-4 to TRBJ2-1, with TRBD2 matching over 7 bases. This CDR3 is 16 amino acids long. The junction had 6 bases not matched to a gene; V was cut back by 3 bases and J by 0 bases. CDR1 and CDR2 from the germline V gene are SGHNT and YYREEE (reference sequence).

J is TRBJ2-3 and V is TRBV29-1; D is undetermined. Germline values: CDR1 SQVTM, CDR2 ANQGSEA. V was pared by 1 base and J by 11 bases, with 7 bases between. This CDR3 is 10 amino acids long. The CDR3 DNA sequence: TGCAGCGTTGAAGCCCCGGGGCAGTATTTT. Its translation: CSVEAPGQYF.

The chain combines TRBV7-3 with TRBJ2-7; 11 nucleotides line up with TRBD2. The CDR3 consists of 16 residues. Germline V gene data show CDR1 as SGHTA and CDR2 as FQGTGA. V lost 3 bases to trimming and J lost 4 bases; unmatched junction nucleotides: 8. The CDR3 DNA follows: TGTGCCAGCAGCTTGGGAGCCGGGACTAGCGGTTACGAGCAGTACTTC. The encoded protein is CASSLGAGTSGYEQYF.

This clone was recorded a few times. The chain recombines TRBV6-6 with TRBJ1-2, with 7 bases lining up with TRBD1. J gave up 6 bases and V 4 bases, and 11 bases lay outside the gene matches. Germline V gene sequence: CDR1 MNHNY, CDR2 SVGAGI (reference sequence). CDR3 length: 15 amino acids. CDR3 bases: TGTGCCAGCAGTTCTATTCGCCGAACAGGGGATGGCTACACCTTC. This codes for CASSSIRRTGDGYTF.

The chain employs TRBV14 and TRBJ1-1, with D unresolved. CDR3 length: 12 residues. V shed 1 base and J shed 5 bases, with 5 bases lying between them. Germline V CDR1 and CDR2: SGHDN, FVKESK. The CDR3 here is CASSQGQTEAFF. Here the CDR3 DNA reads TGTGCCAGCAGCCAAGGACAAACTGAAGCTTTCTTT.

This clone appeared once. This chain connects TRBV5-4 to TRBJ2-5; tentatively, D is TRBD1 (6 bases). This CDR3 is built from 16 residues. Trimming removed 0 bases at V and 4 bases at J, with 16 bases between. Germline V gives CDR1 SGHNT, CDR2 YYREEE (reference sequence). The CDR3 sequence: CASSLGGKQGRETQYF. The CDR3 nucleotides are TGTGCCAGCAGCTTGGGGGGTAAACAGGGTAGAGAGACCCAGTACTTC.

The gene calls are TRBV7-6 and TRBJ2-2; the match to TRBD1 covers 8 bases. CDR3 size: 16 residues. With V trimmed by 4 bases and J by 2 bases, 6 bases remained unmatched. The germline V gene encodes CDR1 SGHVS and CDR2 FNYEAQ. The CDR3 DNA follows: TGTGCCAGCAGCTACGGGGACAGGCAAAACACCGGGGAGCTGTTTTTT. Amino acid sequence: CASSYGDRQNTGELFF.

The rearrangement joins TRBV6-6 to TRBJ2-3, with D unresolved. The CDR3 runs 13 residues. Germline assignment: CDR1 MNHNY and CDR2 SVGAGI (reference sequence). V lost 5 bases to trimming and J lost 2 bases, with 8 bases between them. The CDR3 here is CASSPPSTDTQYF. The DNA for the CDR3 is TGTGCCAGCAGTCCCCCTTCCACAGATACGCAGTATTTT.

J is TRBJ2-3 and V is TRBV18, with TRBD1 matching 9 bases. The V gene's germline CDR1 is KGHSH and CDR2 LQKENI. The CDR3 is 17 amino acids. Trimming removed 3 bases from V and 2 bases from J; junction bases left unmatched: 9. The CDR3 region has the DNA TGTGCCAGCTCACCCCCGGAGGACAGGGGAGTCACAGATACGCAGTATTTT. This gives the protein CASSPPEDRGVTDTQYF.

There are a few counts of this clone. The genes are TRBV6-6 and TRBJ2-7; the D gene is possibly TRBD1 (6 bases). The CDR3 is made up of 12 amino acids. Trimming pared 5 bases from V and 5 bases from J, leaving 10 bases between. From germline, CDR1 is MNHNY and CDR2 SVGAGI (reference sequence). CDR3 sequence: CASSQQGHEQYF. The CDR3 DNA sequence: TGTGCCAGCAGTCAACAGGGCCACGAGCAGTACTTC.

The chain is built from TRBV19 and TRBJ2-1; 9 positions match TRBD1. V shed 8 bases and J 9 bases; nucleotides not matched to a gene: 8. The CDR3 has 13 residues. Germline assignment: CDR1 LNHDA and CDR2 SQIVND (reference sequence). This CDR3 reads CASGLGQGLEQFF. CDR3 sequence (DNA): TGTGCCAGTGGACTCGGACAGGGGCTTGAGCAGTTCTTC.

V and J are TRBV19 and TRBJ1-2; TRBD1 matches at 8 bases. The CDR3 contains 14 residues. Germline V gene sequence: CDR1 LNHDA, CDR2 SQIVND (reference sequence). The J segment lost 8 bases and the V segment lost 5 bases, leaving 10 bases of the junction unmatched. In DNA, the CDR3 is TGTGCCAGTAGTTTCAGTCCAGGGGGCCGCGGCTACACCTTC. Encoded protein: CASSFSPGGRGYTF.

V gene TRBV6-6 combines with J gene TRBJ1-3; D is uncertain. This CDR3 region has 14 residues. CDR1 and CDR2 (germline): MNHNY, SVGAGI (reference sequence). V was clipped by 4 bases and J by 0 bases, with 7 bases between them. The CDR3 spells CASSSTYSGNTIYF. The DNA for the CDR3 is TGTGCCAGCAGTTCGACTTACTCTGGAAACACCATATATTTT.